Included here is one T cell receptor (beta chain) sequence, with context. The antigen remains undetermined. These data originate in a study of CD8+ T cells in alopecia areata. Findings and caveats of the study: Alphabeta T cells residing in normal skin are also sequenced in scalp samples.

Extraction and reverse transcription of RNA yielded cDNA as the sequencing template. TCRdb keeps only in-frame clones here, not all; method: immunoSEQ multiplex PCR. The sample holds under 40,000 clones, around 57% seen once. V lost 0 bases and J lost 7, with 19 bases in between. Germline-derived CDR1 and CDR2 are SGHTA and FQGTGA. The CDR3 has 18 amino acids. It was for about 5 patients that CD4+ cells were sorted into CD25+CD127- cells. Sorted out of PBMCs were CD4+ T cells and CD8+ T cells. The V gene is TRBV7-3, the J gene TRBJ1-6; D may be TRBD1 (5 bases). Sample: CD4+ Tregs sorted from blood. This receptor was obtained from a human donor with alopecia areata. The DNA of the CDR3 is TGTGCCAGCAGCTTAACGGGCTGGCACCAGGGTGAAAATTCACCCCTCCACTTT. Translating gives CASSLTGWHQGENSPLHF.